This TCR beta chain was observed in a study of cytomegalovirus exposure and HLA in healthy donors. The CDR3 has 14 residues. V dropped 0 bases and J dropped 6 bases, with 12 bases sitting between them. Generated by immunoSEQ multiplex PCR, the TCRdb table keeps only in-frame clones and is missing some. The sample contains 100,000 to 150,000 clones, about 88% of which appear only once. The TCR comes from a woman between 18 and 29 years old in good health and CMV-seronegative. The chain recombines TRBV23-1 with TRBJ2-7; D might be TRBD2 (5 bases). Being an ORF, TRBV23-1 has a function that is uncertain. Sequencing used PBMCs. Here the CDR3 reads CASSQSTLRAEQYV. The CDR3 DNA reads TGCGCCAGCAGTCAATCGACCTTGAGGGCCGAGCAGTACGTC.